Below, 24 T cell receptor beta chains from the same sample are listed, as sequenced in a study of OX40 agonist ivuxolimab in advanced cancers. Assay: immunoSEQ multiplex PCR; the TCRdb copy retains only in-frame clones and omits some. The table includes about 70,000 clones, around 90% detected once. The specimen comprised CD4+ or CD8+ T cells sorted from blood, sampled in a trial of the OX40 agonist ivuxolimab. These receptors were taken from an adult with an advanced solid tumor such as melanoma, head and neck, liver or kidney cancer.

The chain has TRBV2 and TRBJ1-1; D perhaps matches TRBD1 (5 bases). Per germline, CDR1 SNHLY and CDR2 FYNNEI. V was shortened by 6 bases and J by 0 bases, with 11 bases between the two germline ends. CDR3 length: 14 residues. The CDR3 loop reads CASRDRQMNTEAFF. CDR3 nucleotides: TGTGCCAGCAGAGACAGACAGATGAACACTGAAGCTTTCTTT.

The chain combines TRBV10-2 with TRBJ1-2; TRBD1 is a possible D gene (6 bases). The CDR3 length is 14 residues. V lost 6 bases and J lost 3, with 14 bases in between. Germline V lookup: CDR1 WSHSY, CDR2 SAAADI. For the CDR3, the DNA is TGCGCCAGCAGAAGGGGGTTGGGGGACTATGGCTACACCTTC. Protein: CASRRGLGDYGYTF.

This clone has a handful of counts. The CDR3 spells CASGGTSRADTQYF. In DNA form, the CDR3 reads TGTGCCAGCGGGGGGACTAGTAGGGCAGATACGCAGTATTTT. This chain uses TRBV11-2 with TRBJ2-3; 8 nucleotides align to TRBD2. This CDR3 region has 14 residues. CDR1 is SGHAT, CDR2 FQNNGV, per germline. Unmatched junction bases numbered 8, after V lost 8 bases and J lost 4 bases.

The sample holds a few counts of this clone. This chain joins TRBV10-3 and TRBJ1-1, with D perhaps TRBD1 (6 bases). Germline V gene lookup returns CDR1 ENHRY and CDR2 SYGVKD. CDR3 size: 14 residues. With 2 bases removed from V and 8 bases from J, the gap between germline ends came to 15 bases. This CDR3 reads CAISERGRISEAFF. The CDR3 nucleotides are TGTGCCATCAGTGAGAGGGGGAGGATATCGGAAGCTTTCTTT.

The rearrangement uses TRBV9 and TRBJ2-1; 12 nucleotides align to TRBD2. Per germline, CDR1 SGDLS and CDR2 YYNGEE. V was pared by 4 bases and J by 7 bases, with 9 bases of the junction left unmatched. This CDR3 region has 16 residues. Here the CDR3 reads CASSFRTSGTFNEQFF. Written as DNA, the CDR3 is TGTGCCAGCAGCTTCCGGACTAGCGGGACATTTAATGAGCAGTTCTTC.

CDR3 nucleotides: TGTGCCAGCAGTTACCCACAGGGGGCATGGGAAGAGACCCAGTACTTC. It is translated as CASSYPQGAWEETQYF. The V and J genes are TRBV6-6 and TRBJ2-5; 9 bases line up with TRBD1. With V trimmed by 2 bases and J by 3 bases, 7 bases remained unmatched. Germline V gene data show CDR1 as MNHNY and CDR2 as SVGAGI (reference sequence). The CDR3 has 16 residues.

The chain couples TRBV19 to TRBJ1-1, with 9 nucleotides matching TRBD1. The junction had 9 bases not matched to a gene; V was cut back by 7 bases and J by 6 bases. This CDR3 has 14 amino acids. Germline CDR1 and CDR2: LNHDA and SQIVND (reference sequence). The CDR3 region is CASNDRGLKAEAFF. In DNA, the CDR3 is TGTGCCAGTAACGACAGGGGGTTGAAAGCTGAAGCTTTCTTT. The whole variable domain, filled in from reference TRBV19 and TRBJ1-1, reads DGGITQSPKYLFRKEGQNVTLSCEQNLNHDAMYWYRQDPGQGLRLIYYSQIVNDFQKGDIAEGYSVSREKKESFPLTVTSAQKNPTAFYLCASNDRGLKAEAFFGQGTRLTVV.

CDR3 bases: TGTGCCAGCAGGGGGCTTGACAGGGGGAACACTGAAGCTTTCTTT. It encodes CASRGLDRGNTEAFF. The rearrangement uses TRBV2 and TRBJ1-1; 8 bases align to TRBD1. With V trimmed by 6 bases and J by 1 base, 7 bases remained unmatched. The germline CDR1 and CDR2 sequences are SNHLY and FYNNEI. The CDR3 runs 15 residues.

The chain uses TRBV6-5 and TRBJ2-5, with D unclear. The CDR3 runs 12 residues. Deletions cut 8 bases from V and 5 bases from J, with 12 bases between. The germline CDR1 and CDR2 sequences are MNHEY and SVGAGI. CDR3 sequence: CASGSDGETQYF. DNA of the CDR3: TGTGCCAGCGGTTCCGACGGGGAGACCCAGTACTTC.

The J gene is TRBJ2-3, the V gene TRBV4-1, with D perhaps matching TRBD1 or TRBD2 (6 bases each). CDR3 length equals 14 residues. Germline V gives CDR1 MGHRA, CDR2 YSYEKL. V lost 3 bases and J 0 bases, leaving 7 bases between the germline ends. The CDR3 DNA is TGCGCCAGCAGCCACGGGGGCAGCACAGATACGCAGTATTTT. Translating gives CASSHGGSTDTQYF.

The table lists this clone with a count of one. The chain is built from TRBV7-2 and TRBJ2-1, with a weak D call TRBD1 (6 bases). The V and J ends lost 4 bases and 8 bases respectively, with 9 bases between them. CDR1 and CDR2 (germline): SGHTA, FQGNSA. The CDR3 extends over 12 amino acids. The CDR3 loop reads CASSSQGHEQFF. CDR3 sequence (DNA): TGTGCCAGCAGCTCACAGGGACATGAGCAGTTCTTC.

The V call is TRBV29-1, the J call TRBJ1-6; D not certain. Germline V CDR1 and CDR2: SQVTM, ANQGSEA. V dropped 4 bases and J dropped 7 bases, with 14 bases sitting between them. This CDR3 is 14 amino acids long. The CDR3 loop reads CSVALETENSPLHF. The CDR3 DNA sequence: TGCAGCGTTGCCCTGGAAACCGAAAATTCACCCCTCCACTTT.

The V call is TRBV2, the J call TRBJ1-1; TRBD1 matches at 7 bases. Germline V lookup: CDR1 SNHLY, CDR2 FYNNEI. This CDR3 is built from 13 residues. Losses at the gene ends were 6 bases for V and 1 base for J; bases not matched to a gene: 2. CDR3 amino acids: CASRGQPNTEAFF. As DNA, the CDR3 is TGTGCCAGCAGGGGACAGCCGAACACTGAAGCTTTCTTT.

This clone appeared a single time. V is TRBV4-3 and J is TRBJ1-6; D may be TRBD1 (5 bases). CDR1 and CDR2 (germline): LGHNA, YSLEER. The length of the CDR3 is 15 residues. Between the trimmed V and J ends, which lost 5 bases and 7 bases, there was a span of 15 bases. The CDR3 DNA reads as TGCGCCAGCAGCTCTTCCGGGGGACGGAATTCACCCCTCCACTTT. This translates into CASSSSGGRNSPLHF.

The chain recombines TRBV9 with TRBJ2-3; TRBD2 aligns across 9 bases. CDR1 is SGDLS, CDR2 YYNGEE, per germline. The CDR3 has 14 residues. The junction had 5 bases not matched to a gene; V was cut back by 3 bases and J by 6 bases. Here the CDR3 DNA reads TGTGCCAGCAGCGCGGGACTAGCTATTGATACGCAGTATTTT. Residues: CASSAGLAIDTQYF.

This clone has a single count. The CDR3 DNA reads TGTGCCTGGAGTGTACGGGACAGCCTTAATCAGCCCCAGCATTTT. It encodes CAWSVRDSLNQPQHF. The chain has TRBV30 and TRBJ1-5; 7 nucleotides agree with TRBD1. CDR3 length: 15 amino acids. Trimming cost V 0 bases and J 4 bases; bases outside gene matches: 6. From germline, CDR1 is GTSNPN and CDR2 SVGIG (reference sequence).

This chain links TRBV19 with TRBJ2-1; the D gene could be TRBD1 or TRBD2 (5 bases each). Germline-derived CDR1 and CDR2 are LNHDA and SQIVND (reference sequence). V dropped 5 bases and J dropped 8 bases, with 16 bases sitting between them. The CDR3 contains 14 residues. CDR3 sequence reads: CASSPGPGGDEQFF. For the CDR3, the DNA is TGTGCCAGTAGTCCGGGACCCGGCGGCGATGAGCAGTTCTTC.

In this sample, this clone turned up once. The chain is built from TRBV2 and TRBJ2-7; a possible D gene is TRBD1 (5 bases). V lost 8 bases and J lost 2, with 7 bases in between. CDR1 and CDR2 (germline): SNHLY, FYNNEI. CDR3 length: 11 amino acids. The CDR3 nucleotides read TGTGCCAGCTCACAGGCCTACGAGCAGTACTTC. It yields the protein CASSQAYEQYF.

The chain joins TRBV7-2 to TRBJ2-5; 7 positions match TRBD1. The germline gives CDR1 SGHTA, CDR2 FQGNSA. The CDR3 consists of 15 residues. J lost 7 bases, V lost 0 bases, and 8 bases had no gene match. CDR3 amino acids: CASSLAGTALGTQYF. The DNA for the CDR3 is TGTGCCAGCAGCTTAGCGGGGACAGCCCTGGGGACCCAGTACTTC.

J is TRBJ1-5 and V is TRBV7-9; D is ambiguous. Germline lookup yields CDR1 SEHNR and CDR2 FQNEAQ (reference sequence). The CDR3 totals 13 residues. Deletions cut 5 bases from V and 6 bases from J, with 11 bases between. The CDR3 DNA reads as TGTGCCAGCAGCCAATCAGGCCCTCAGCCCCAGCATTTT. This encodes CASSQSGPQPQHF. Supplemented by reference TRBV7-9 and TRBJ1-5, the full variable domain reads DTGVSQNPRHKITKRGQNVTFRCDPISEHNRLYWYRQTLGQGPEFLTYFQNEAQLEKSRLLSDRFSAERPKGSFSTLEIQRTEQGDSAMYLCASSQSGPQPQHFGDGTRLSIL.

This CDR3 reads CASSQDLAGGPHEQYF. The CDR3 DNA sequence: TGCGCCAGCAGTCAGGACCTAGCGGGAGGGCCCCACGAGCAGTACTTC. V and J are TRBV5-1 and TRBJ2-7; 12 bases line up with TRBD2. Per the germline V gene, CDR1 is SGHRS and CDR2 is YFSETQ. The V segment lost 5 bases and the J segment 5 bases; nucleotides outside the gene matches: 11. The CDR3 has 16 amino acids.

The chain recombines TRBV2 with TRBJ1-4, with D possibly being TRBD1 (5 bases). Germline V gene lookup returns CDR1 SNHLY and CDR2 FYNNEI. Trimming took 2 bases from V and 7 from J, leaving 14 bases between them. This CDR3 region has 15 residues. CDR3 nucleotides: TGTGCCAGCAGTGAATTTCAGGGCGGAGGTGAAAAACTGTTTTTT. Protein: CASSEFQGGGEKLFF.

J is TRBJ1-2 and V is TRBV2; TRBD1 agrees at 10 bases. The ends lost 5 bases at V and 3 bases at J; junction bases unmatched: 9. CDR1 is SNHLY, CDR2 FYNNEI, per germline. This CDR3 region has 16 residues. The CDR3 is CASSPGQGRVDYGYTF. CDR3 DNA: TGTGCCAGCAGTCCGGGACAGGGGAGGGTTGACTATGGCTACACCTTC.

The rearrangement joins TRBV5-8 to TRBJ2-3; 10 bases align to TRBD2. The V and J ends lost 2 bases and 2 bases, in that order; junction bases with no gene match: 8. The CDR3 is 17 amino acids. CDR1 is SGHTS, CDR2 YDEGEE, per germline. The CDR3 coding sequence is TGTGCCAGCAGCTTAATCGCTAGCGGGAGAACCACAGATACGCAGTATTTT. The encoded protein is CASSLIASGRTTDTQYF.